One T cell receptor (beta chain) is described in this entry. What it binds is unknown. One junction end disagrees with the germline gene, perhaps due to a read error. The sample is drawn from a study of T cell responses to AZD1222 COVID-19 vaccine. General study points: Among the donors, most were white British and more were female, and clonal diversity was possibly underestimated.

The protocol was immunoSEQ multiplex PCR, while the TCRdb copy is restricted to in-frame clones and leaves out a portion. This sample has about 21,000 clones, with roughly 82% found just once. The CDR3 is made up of 15 amino acids. Per germline, CDR1 SGHTA and CDR2 FQGTGA. The chain uses TRBV7-3 and TRBJ2-1, with D hard to call. The TCR was taken from an adult in good health. The sequencing used peripheral blood, collected on day 0 of AZD1222 vaccination. The CDR3 DNA follows: TGTGCCAGCAGCCTAACGGCCAGCTCCTACAATGAGCAGTTCTTC. It specifies CASSLTASSYNEQFF.